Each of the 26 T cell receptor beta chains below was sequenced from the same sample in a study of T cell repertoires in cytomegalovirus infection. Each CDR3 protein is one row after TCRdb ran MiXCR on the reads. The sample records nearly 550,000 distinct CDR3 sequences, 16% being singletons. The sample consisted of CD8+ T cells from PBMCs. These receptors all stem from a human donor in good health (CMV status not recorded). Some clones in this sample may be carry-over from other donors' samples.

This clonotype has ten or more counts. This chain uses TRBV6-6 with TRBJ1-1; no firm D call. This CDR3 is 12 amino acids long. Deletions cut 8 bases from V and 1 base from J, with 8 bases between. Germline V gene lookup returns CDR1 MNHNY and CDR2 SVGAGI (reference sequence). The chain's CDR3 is CASGPRNTEAFF. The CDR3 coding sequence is TGTGCCAGCGGCCCGCGGAACACTGAAGCTTTCTTT.

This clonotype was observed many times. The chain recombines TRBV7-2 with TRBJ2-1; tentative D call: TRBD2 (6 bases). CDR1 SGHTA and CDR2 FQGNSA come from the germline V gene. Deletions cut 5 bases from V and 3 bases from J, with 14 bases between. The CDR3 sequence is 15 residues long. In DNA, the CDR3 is TGTGCCAGCAGCCCCCCCAGACTAGTCTACAATGAGCAGTTCTTC. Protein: CASSPPRLVYNEQFF.

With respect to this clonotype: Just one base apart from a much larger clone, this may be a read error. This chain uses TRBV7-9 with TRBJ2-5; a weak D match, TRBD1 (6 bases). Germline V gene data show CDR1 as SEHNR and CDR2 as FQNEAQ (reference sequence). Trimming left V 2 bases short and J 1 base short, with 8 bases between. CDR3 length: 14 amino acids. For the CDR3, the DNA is TGTGCCAGCAGCTTAAGGGGGATCCAAGAGACCCAGTACTTC. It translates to CASSLRGIQETQYF.

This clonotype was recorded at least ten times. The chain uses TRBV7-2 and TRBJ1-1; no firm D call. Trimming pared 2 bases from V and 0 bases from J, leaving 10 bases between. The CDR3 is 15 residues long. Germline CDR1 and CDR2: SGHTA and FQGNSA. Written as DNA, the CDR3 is TGTGCCAGCAGCTTATTAGGCTTCATGAACACTGAAGCTTTCTTT. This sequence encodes CASSLLGFMNTEAFF.

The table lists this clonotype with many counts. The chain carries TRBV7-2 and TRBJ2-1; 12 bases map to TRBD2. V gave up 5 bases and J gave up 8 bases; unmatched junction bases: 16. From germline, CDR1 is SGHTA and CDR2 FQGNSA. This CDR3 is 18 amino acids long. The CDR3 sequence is CASSNNRLTSGSGDEQFF. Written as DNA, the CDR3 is TGTGCCAGCAGCAATAACCGTTTGACTAGCGGGAGCGGGGATGAGCAGTTCTTC.

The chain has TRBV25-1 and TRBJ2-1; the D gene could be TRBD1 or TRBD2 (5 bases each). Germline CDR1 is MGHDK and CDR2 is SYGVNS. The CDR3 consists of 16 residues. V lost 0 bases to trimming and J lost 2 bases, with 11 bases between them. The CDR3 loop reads CASSEYIRGAYNEQFF. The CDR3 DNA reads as TGTGCCAGCAGTGAATATATTCGGGGCGCCTACAATGAGCAGTTCTTC. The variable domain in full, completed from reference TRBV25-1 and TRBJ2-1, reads EADIYQTPRYLVIGTGKKITLECSQTMGHDKMYWYQQDPGMELHLIHYSYGVNSTEKGDLSSESTVSRIRTEHFPLTLESARPSHTSQYLCASSEYIRGAYNEQFFGPGTRLTVL.

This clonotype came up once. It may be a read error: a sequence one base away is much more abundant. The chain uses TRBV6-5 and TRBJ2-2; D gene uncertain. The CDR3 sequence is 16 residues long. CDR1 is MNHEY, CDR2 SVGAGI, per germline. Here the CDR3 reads CARSFRTETNTGELFF. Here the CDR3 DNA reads TGTGCCAGAAGTTTTCGGACCGAAACGAACACCGGGGAGCTGTTTTTT.

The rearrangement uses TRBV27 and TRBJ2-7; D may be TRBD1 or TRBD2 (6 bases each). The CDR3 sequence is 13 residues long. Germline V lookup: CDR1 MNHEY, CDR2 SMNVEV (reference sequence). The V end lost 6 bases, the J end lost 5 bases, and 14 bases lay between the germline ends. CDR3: CASRGGRANEQYF. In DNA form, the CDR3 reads TGTGCCAGCAGGGGGGGCAGGGCCAACGAGCAGTACTTC.

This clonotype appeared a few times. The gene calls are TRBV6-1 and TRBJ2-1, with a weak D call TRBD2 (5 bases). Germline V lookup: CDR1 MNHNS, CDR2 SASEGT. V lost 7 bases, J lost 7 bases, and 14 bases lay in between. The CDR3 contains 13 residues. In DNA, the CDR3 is TGTGCCAGCACCTTGCTAGCTCGAAATGAGCAGTTCTTC. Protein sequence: CASTLLARNEQFF.

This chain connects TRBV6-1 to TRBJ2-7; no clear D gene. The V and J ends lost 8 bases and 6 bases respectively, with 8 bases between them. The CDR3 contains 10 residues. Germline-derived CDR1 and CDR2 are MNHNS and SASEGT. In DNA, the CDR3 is TGTGCCAGCCGGCAACGCGAGCAGTACTTC. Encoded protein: CASRQREQYF.

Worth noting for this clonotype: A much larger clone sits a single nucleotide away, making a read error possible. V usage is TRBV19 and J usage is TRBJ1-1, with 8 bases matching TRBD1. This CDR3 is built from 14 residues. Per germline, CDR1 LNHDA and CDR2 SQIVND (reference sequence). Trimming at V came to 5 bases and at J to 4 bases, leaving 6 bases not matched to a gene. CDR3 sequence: CASSSRGQITEAFF. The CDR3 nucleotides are TGTGCCAGTAGTTCCAGGGGGCAGATCACTGAAGCTTTCTTT.

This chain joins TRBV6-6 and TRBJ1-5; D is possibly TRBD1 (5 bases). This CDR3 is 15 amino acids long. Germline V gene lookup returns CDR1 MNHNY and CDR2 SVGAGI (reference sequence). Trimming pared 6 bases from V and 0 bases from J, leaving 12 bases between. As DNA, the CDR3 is TGTGCCAGCAGCACAGGAATGGTTAGCAATCAGCCCCAGCATTTT. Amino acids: CASSTGMVSNQPQHF.

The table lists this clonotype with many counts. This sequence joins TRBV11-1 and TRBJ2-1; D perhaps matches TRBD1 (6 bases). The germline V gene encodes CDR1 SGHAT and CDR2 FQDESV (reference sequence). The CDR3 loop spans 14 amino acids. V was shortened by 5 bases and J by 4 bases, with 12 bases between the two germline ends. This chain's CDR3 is CASSPEQGYNEQFF. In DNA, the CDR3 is TGTGCCAGCAGCCCGGAACAGGGTTACAATGAGCAGTTCTTC.

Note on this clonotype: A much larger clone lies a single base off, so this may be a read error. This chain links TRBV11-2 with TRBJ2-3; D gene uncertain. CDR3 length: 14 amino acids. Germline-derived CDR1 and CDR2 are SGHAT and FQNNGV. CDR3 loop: CASRPQLDTNTQYF. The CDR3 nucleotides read TGTGCCAGCCGCCCCCAGCTTGACACAAATACGCAGTATTTT. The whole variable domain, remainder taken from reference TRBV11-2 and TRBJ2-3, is EAGVAQSPRYKIIEKRQSVAFWCNPISGHATLYWYQQILGQGPKLLIQFQNNGVVDDSQLPKDRFSAERLKGVDSTLKIQPAKLEDSAVYLCASRPQLDTNTQYFGPGTRLTVL.

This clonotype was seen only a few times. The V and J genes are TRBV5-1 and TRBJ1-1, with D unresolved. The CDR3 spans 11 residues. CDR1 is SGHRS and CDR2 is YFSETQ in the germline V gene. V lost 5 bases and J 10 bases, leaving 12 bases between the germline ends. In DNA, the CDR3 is TGCGCCAGCAGGGGCGGAGAGGCAGCTTTCTTT. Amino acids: CASRGGEAAFF.

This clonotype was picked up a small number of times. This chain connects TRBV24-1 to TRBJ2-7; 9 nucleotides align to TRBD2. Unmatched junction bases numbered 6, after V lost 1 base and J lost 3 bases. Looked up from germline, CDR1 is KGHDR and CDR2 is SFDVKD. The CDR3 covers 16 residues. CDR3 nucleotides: TGTGCCACCAGTGATTTAGGTTCTAGCGGGAACTACGAGCAGTACTTC. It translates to CATSDLGSSGNYEQYF.

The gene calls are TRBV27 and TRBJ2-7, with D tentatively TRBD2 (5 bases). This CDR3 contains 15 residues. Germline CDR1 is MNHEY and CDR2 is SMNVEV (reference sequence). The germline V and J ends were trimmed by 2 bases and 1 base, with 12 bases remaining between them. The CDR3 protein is CASSLKRVGSYEQYF. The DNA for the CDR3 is TGTGCCAGCAGTTTAAAGAGGGTCGGGTCCTACGAGCAGTACTTC.

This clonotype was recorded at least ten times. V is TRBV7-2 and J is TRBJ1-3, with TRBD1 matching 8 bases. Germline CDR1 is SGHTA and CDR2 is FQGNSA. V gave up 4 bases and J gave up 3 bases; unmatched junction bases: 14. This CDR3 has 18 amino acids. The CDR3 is CASSSTIPRGRGGNTIYF. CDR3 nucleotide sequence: TGTGCCAGCAGCTCCACAATACCCAGGGGGCGAGGTGGAAACACCATATATTTT.

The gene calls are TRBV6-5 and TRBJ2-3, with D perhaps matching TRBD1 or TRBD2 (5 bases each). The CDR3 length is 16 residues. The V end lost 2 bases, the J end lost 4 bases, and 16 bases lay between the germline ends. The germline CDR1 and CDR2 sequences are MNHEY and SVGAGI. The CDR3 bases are TGTGCCAGCAGTTACACCGGGACGGAGGAGCCAGATACGCAGTATTTT. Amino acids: CASSYTGTEEPDTQYF.

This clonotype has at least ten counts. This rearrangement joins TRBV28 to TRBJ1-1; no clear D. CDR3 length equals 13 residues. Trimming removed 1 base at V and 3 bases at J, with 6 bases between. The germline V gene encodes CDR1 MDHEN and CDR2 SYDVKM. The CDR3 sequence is CASSLSPDTEAFF. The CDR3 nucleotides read TGTGCCAGCAGTTTATCCCCGGACACTGAAGCTTTCTTT.

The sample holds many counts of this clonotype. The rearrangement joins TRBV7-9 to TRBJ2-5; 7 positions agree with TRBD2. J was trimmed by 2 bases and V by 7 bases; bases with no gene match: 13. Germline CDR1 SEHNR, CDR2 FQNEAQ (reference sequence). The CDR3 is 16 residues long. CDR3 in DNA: TGTGCCAGCACCTACCCGGCTAGCGGCCGACAAGAGACCCAGTACTTC. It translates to CASTYPASGRQETQYF. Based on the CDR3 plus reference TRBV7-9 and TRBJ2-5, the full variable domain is DTGVSQNPRHKITKRGQNVTFRCDPISEHNRLYWYRQTLGQGPEFLTYFQNEAQLEKSRLLSDRFSAERPKGSFSTLEIQRTEQGDSAMYLCASTYPASGRQETQYFGPGTRLLVL.

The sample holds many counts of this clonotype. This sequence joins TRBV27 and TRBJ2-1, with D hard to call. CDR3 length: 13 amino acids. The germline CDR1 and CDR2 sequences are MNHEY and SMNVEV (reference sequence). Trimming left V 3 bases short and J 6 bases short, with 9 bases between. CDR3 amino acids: CASSFPGFNEQFF. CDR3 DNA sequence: TGTGCCAGCAGTTTCCCCGGGTTCAATGAGCAGTTCTTC.

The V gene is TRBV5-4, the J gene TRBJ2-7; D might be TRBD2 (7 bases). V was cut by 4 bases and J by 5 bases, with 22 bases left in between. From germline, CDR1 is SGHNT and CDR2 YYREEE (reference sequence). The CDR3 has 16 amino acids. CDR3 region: CASSLGGDTLNHEQYF. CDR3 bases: TGTGCCAGCAGCCTTGGGGGGGACACACTTAACCACGAGCAGTACTTC. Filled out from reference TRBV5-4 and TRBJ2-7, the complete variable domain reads ETGVTQSPTHLIKTRGQQVTLRCSSQSGHNTVSWYQQALGQGPQFIFQYYREEENGRGNFPPRFSGLQFPNYSSELNVNALELDDSALYLCASSLGGDTLNHEQYFGPGTRLTVT.

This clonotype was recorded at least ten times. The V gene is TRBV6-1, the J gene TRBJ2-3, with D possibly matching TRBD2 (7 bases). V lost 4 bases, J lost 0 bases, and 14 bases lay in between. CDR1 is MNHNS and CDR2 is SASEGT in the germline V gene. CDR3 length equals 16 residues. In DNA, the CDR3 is TGTGCCAGCAGTGTACCGCGGGGGACAAGCACAGATACGCAGTATTTT. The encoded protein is CASSVPRGTSTDTQYF.

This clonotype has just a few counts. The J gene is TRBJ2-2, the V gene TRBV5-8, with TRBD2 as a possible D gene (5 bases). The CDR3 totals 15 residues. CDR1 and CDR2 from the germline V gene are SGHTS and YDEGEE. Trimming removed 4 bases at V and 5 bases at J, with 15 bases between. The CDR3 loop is CASSTSGLGTGELFF. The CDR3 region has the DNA TGTGCCAGCAGCACTTCCGGACTGGGAACCGGGGAGCTGTTTTTT.

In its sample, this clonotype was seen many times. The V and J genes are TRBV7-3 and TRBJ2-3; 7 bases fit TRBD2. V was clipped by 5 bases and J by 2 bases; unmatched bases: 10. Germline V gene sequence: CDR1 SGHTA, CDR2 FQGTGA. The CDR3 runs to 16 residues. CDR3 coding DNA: TGTGCCAGCAGCCCCGAAGCGGGGCTCGCCACAGATACGCAGTATTTT. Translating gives CASSPEAGLATDTQYF.